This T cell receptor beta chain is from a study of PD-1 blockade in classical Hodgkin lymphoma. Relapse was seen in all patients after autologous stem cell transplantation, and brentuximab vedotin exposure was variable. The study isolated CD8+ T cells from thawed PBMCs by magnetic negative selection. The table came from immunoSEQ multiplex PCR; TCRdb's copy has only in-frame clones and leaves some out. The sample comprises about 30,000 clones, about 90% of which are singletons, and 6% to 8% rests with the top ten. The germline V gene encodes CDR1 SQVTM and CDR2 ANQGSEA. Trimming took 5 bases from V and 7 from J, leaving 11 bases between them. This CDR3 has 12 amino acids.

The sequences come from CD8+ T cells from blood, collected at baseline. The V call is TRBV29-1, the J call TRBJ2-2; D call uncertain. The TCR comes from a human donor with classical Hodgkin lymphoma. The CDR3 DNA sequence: TGCAGCGTTCGGGCTCTGGACGGGGAGCTGTTTTTT. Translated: CSVRALDGELFF.